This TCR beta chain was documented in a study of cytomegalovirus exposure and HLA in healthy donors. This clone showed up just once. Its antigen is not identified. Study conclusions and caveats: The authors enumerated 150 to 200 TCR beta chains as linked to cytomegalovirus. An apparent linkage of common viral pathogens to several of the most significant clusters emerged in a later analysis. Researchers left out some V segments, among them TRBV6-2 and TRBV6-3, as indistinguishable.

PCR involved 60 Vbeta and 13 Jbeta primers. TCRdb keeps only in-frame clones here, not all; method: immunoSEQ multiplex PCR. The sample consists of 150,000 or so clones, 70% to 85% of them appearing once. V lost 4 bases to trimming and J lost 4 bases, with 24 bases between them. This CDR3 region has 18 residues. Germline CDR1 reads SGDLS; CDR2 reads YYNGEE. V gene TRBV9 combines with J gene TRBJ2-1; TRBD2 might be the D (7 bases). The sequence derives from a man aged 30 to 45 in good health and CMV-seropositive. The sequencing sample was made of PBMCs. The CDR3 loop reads CASSHSSTRGGPYNEQFF. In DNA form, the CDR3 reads TGTGCCAGCAGCCATTCATCCACGCGCGGGGGCCCGTACAATGAGCAGTTCTTC. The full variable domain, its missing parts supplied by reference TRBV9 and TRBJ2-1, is DSGVTQTPKHLITATGQRVTLRCSPRSGDLSVYWYQQSLDQGLQFLIQYYNGEERAKGNILERFSAQQFPDLHSELNLSSLELGDSALYFCASSHSSTRGGPYNEQFFGPGTRLTVL.